This T cell receptor (beta chain) was captured in a study of beta chain features in type 1 diabetes. Notes on the study in general: Cells with high TCR expression could be over-represented by cDNA sequencing. Comparison showed that naive, central memory and Treg TCRB repertoires appeared more similar among patients than among healthy donors. For Type 1 diabetes patients, all four CD4+ subsets carried TCRB CDR3s that were moderately but significantly shorter.

The authors reverse transcribed all of the isolated RNA, so sequencing captured expressed TCRB transcripts. Sequencing used immunoSEQ multiplex PCR; TCRdb keeps in-frame clones, though not all of them. Of about half a million clones in the sample, about 30% were seen once. Germline CDR1 is SGHAT and CDR2 is FQDESV (reference sequence). This CDR3 region has 13 residues. V was trimmed by 5 bases and J by 2 bases, leaving 8 bases between them. For this clone: Its antigen is not known.

Sequencing was carried out using naive CD4+ T cells from blood. This rearrangement joins TRBV11-1 to TRBJ2-3; D is unresolved. The origin of this receptor is a man aged 18 to 29 in good health. The DNA of the CDR3 is TGTGCCAGCAGCCGCGACTTCACAGATACGCAGTATTTT. Encoded protein: CASSRDFTDTQYF.